These T cell receptor beta chains were read from a single sample in a study of T cell repertoires in cytomegalovirus infection. Their antigens remain unidentified. From the reads, TCRdb called clonotypes with MiXCR, one entry per CDR3 protein. This sample has roughly 700,000 distinct CDR3 sequences, with roughly 33% found just once. The material was cultured PBMCs, obtained from culture after CMV antigen stimulation. The receptors here all came from a human donor in good health (CMV status not recorded). Some clones in this sample may be carry-over from other donors' samples. CDR3s include the opening cysteine and the closing phenylalanine or tryptophan. D genes are given only for firm matches. Clone sizes are given selectively: once, few, many, or a class where the clone is expanded.

TRBJ2-7 | few | TRBD1 | TRBV4-1 | CASSQERDRGKYF | TGCGCCAGCAGCCAAGAAAGGGACAGGGGCAAGTACTTC
TRBJ1-5 | . | . | TRBV6-6 | CASSGKRGNQPQHF | TGTGCCAGCAGTGGGAAACGCGGCAATCAGCCCCAGCATTTT
TRBJ1-1 | once | . | TRBV29-1 | CSVAVYRNTEAFF | TGCAGCGTTGCCGTATATCGGAACACTGAAGCTTTCTTT
TRBJ2-1 | . | TRBD2 | TRBV6-6 | CASRPGLASRF | TGTGCCAGCAGGCCGGGACTAGCAAGCAGGTTC
TRBJ2-5 | few | . | TRBV11-2 | CASGGQETQYF | TGTGCCAGCGGCGGACAAGAGACCCAGTACTTC
TRBJ1-1 | few | TRBD1 | TRBV2 | CASRGGQATEAFF | TGTGCCAGCAGGGGAGGACAGGCCACTGAAGCTTTCTTT
TRBJ1-5 | few | . | TRBV4-2 | CASSQDRGAQHSNQPQHF | TGTGCCAGCAGCCAAGATCGGGGGGCCCAGCATAGCAATCAGCCCCAGCATTTT
TRBJ1-4 | few | . | TRBV12-3/TRBV12-4 | CASLAGGDGEKLFF | TGTGCCAGTCTGGCCGGCGGGGACGGTGAAAAACTGTTTTTT
TRBJ2-3 | few | . | TRBV7-9 | CASRRRRGNSTDTQYF | TGTGCCAGCAGAAGGCGGCGGGGAAACAGCACAGATACGCAGTATTTT
TRBJ1-2 | few | TRBD1 | TRBV7-8 | CASSFSRGGYGYTF | TGTGCCAGCAGCTTTAGCAGGGGGGGCTATGGCTACACCTTC
TRBJ1-6 | once | . | TRBV18 | CASSPERANSPLHF | TGTGCCAGCTCACCAGAGCGGGCCAATTCACCCCTCCACTTT
TRBJ1-5 | few | . | TRBV6-5 | CASSLGAGQPQHF | TGTGCCAGCAGCCTGGGGGCGGGTCAGCCCCAGCATTTT
TRBJ2-7 | . | . | TRBV5-1 | CASSPRGGTGLYEQYF | TGCGCCAGCAGCCCGCGTGGAGGGACTGGGTTATACGAGCAGTACTTC
TRBJ1-5 | few | . | TRBV2 | CASSRGREGQPQHF | TGTGCCAGCAGTCGAGGCAGGGAAGGGCAGCCCCAGCATTTT
TRBJ2-3 | . | . | TRBV12-3/TRBV12-4 | CASRPGNTDTQYF | TGTGCCAGCAGACCGGGGAACACAGATACGCAGTATTTT
TRBJ2-1 | . | TRBD2 | TRBV18 | CASSPALAAFNEQFF | TGTGCCAGCTCACCAGCGCTAGCGGCGTTTAATGAGCAGTTCTTC
TRBJ2-7 | . | TRBD2 | TRBV28 | CASSASGGAGVYEQYF | TGTGCCAGCAGTGCGAGCGGGGGAGCCGGAGTATACGAGCAGTACTTC
TRBJ2-1 | . | . | TRBV27 | CASSPSGSRSEQFF | TGTGCCAGCAGTCCATCCGGGAGTCGTAGTGAGCAGTTCTTC
TRBJ1-1 | few | . | TRBV28 | CASSLPTVLGTEAFF | TGTGCCAGCAGTCTCCCGACGGTGTTGGGCACTGAAGCTTTCTTT
TRBJ1-1 | few | . | TRBV6-2/TRBV6-3 | CASSYSWTKGSEAFF | TGTGCCAGCAGTTACTCGTGGACAAAAGGCTCTGAAGCTTTCTTT
TRBJ2-7 | . | . | TRBV19 | CASSMGQDYEQYF | TGTGCCAGTAGTATGGGCCAAGACTACGAGCAGTACTTC
TRBJ1-3 | . | TRBD1 | TRBV20-1 | CSARTGDGQPGNTIYF | TGCAGTGCTAGAACAGGGGATGGGCAGCCTGGAAACACCATATATTTT
TRBJ1-1 | . | . | TRBV7-4 | CASSFNREEAFF | TGTGCCAGCAGCTTTAACAGGGAAGAAGCTTTCTTT
TRBJ2-7 | . | TRBD2 | TRBV7-6 | CASSLREGSHLYEQYF | TGTGCCAGCAGCTTAAGGGAGGGGAGCCATCTCTACGAGCAGTACTTC
TRBJ1-6 | . | TRBD1 | TRBV4-3 | CASSQSGTGGSPLHF | TGCGCCAGCAGCCAAAGTGGGACAGGGGGTTCACCCCTCCACTTT
TRBJ2-7 | . | . | TRBV20-1 | CSASGTSYEQYF | TGCAGTGCTAGCGGGACCAGCTACGAGCAGTACTTC
TRBJ2-6 | . | . | TRBV20-1 | CSAGRNSGANVLTF | TGCAGTGCTGGACGGAACTCTGGGGCCAACGTCCTGACTTTC
TRBJ1-2 | many | TRBD1 | TRBV7-2 | CASSLGQGAGGYTF | TGTGCCAGCAGCCTTGGACAGGGGGCTGGGGGCTACACCTTC
TRBJ1-4 | few | . | TRBV4-1 | CASSQVLAAATNEKLFF | TGCGCCAGCAGCCAAGTGCTAGCAGCTGCAACTAATGAAAAACTGTTTTTT
TRBJ2-7 | . | TRBD1 | TRBV30 | CAWSGTRGYYEQYF | TGTGCCTGGAGTGGAACCAGGGGGTACTACGAGCAGTACTTC
TRBJ2-1 | . | . | TRBV5-4 | CASSLRTLTEQFF | TGTGCCAGCAGCTTACGGACCTTAACCGAGCAGTTCTTC
TRBJ2-1 | . | . | TRBV5-8 | CASTGEEYTYNEQFF | TGTGCCAGCACCGGGGAGGAGTATACCTACAATGAGCAGTTCTTC
TRBJ2-1 | few | . | TRBV28 | CASSFRLPLYNEQFF | TGTGCCAGCAGTTTCCGACTTCCCCTCTACAATGAGCAGTTCTTC
TRBJ2-3 | few | TRBD2 | TRBV7-8 | CASSPRPSGGTDTQYF | TGTGCCAGCAGCCCTCGCCCTAGCGGCGGCACAGATACGCAGTATTTT
TRBJ1-3 | few | TRBD1 | TRBV12-3/TRBV12-4 | CASSFGGQGNTIYF | TGTGCCAGCAGTTTCGGGGGACAGGGAAACACCATATATTTT
TRBJ2-7 | few | . | TRBV19 | CASSISRAYEQYF | TGTGCCAGTAGTATCTCCAGGGCCTACGAGCAGTACTTC
TRBJ2-1 | many | TRBD2 | TRBV7-2 | CASRLRAGGYNEQFF | TGTGCCAGCAGGCTACGAGCGGGAGGGTACAATGAGCAGTTCTTC
TRBJ1-5 | . | . | TRBV6-1 | CASRLPRTGGSNQPQHF | TGTGCCAGCAGATTGCCGCGGACGGGGGGGAGCAATCAGCCCCAGCATTTT
TRBJ2-3 | . | . | TRBV5-4 | CASSPPGEDTQYF | TGTGCCAGCAGCCCCCCGGGGGAAGATACGCAGTATTTT
TRBJ2-3 | . | . | TRBV20-1 | CSARDSRGLADTQYF | TGCAGTGCTAGAGATTCGCGGGGTTTGGCAGATACGCAGTATTTT
TRBJ2-7 | . | . | TRBV7-8 | CASSLGTSSYEQYF | TGTGCCAGCAGCTTAGGTACCAGCTCCTACGAGCAGTACTTC
TRBJ2-7 | once | . | TRBV6-6 | CASSYGHHYEQYF | TGTGCCAGCAGTTACGGTCATCACTACGAGCAGTACTTC
TRBJ1-1 | few | TRBD1 | TRBV29-1 | CSSGQGGTEAFF | TGCAGCTCGGGACAGGGGGGAACTGAAGCTTTCTTT
TRBJ2-7 | . | . | TRBV7-9 | CASSYGRPHEQYF | TGTGCCAGCAGTTACGGACGGCCCCACGAGCAGTACTTC
TRBJ1-1 | . | . | TRBV7-9 | CASSLKERGARTFF | TGTGCCAGCAGCTTAAAGGAGCGGGGGGCCAGAACTTTCTTT